The T cell receptor (beta chain) under discussion was sequenced for a study of T cells in Graves' hyperthyroidism and ophthalmopathy. Study results and limitations: Ophthalmopathy got predicted by the model a median around 6.6 months before its onset.

Graves' hyperthyroidism qualified as stable when ophthalmopathy did not progress within 18 months. Those with hyperthyroidism were 18 to 65 years old, newly diagnosed, and ill for under 2 months. There are many counts of this clonotype. Its specificity is not known. This CDR3 is 15 amino acids long. V lost 5 bases and J 3 bases, leaving 15 bases between the germline ends. RNA transcripts served as the template for amplifying TCR beta CDR3 regions. TCR CDR3 underwent first-round RT-PCR with the HTBI primer set. TCRdb reanalysed the multiplex PCR reads using MiXCR and keeps one entry per CDR3 protein. Among a few hundred thousand distinct CDR3 sequences listed, roughly 13% were seen once.

The sequence came from a woman aged 18 to 35 with Graves' hyperthyroidism. Sequenced: blood. The V gene is TRBV12-3 or TRBV12-4, the J gene TRBJ2-3; weak D call: TRBD1 (7 bases). The CDR3 here is CASSPSPGGTDTQYF. The CDR3 DNA reads TGTGCCAGCAGTCCCTCTCCAGGGGGGACAGATACGCAGTATTTT.